A selection of T cell receptor beta chains follows, all from one sample in a study of cytomegalovirus exposure and HLA in healthy donors. Assay: immunoSEQ multiplex PCR; the TCRdb copy retains only in-frame clones and omits some. The sample yields roughly 80,000 clones, of which the top ten take up roughly an eighth. Sequencing input: PBMCs. The receptors derive from a man aged 50 to 59 in good health and CMV-seropositive. Each CDR3 is given with its conserved first and last residue. A D gene is named only where the DNA matches it firmly.

j_gene	d_gene	v_gene	CDR3aa	CDR3nt
TRBJ1-2	NA	TRBV6-5	CASRQGYGYTF	TGTGCCAGCAGGCAGGGCTATGGCTACACCTTC
TRBJ2-7	TRBD1	TRBV27	CASRLMTGTYEQYF	TGTGCCAGCAGACTAATGACAGGGACCTACGAGCAGTACTTC
TRBJ2-3	TRBD1	TRBV6-4	CASSEGQTTDTQYF	TGTGCCAGCAGTGAGGGACAGACCACAGATACGCAGTATTTT
TRBJ2-4	TRBD1	TRBV2	CASSVGQGRNIQYF	TGTGCCAGCAGTGTAGGACAGGGGAGAAACATTCAGTACTTC
TRBJ1-2	NA	TRBV6-1	CASSRDSYGYTF	TGTGCCAGCAGTAGGGACTCCTATGGCTACACCTTC
TRBJ1-1	TRBD1	TRBV7-9	CASRLTGEHTEAFF	TGTGCCAGCAGGTTGACAGGGGAGCATACTGAAGCTTTCTTT
TRBJ2-4	NA	TRBV6-5	CALTSLAKNIQYF	TGTGCTCTGACTTCCCTAGCCAAAAACATTCAGTACTTC
TRBJ2-6	NA	TRBV7-9	CASSGPGLSGANVLTF	TGTGCCAGCTCCGGTCCGGGTCTCTCTGGGGCCAACGTCCTGACTTTC
TRBJ2-3	TRBD2	TRBV4-2	CASSPSSGVAGADTQYF	TGTGCCAGCAGCCCCTCTAGCGGGGTAGCGGGTGCAGATACGCAGTATTTT
TRBJ2-2	NA	TRBV30	CAWSVQGYTGELFF	TGTGCCTGGAGTGTACAGGGATACACCGGGGAGCTGTTTTTT
TRBJ1-4	TRBD1	TRBV9	CASSVGVGQGLGEKLFF	TGTGCCAGCAGCGTAGGAGTTGGACAGGGGCTGGGTGAAAAACTGTTTTTT
TRBJ2-3	TRBD2	TRBV29-1	CSVEDIPSSGKDTDTQYF	TGCAGCGTTGAAGATATCCCTTCTAGCGGGAAGGACACAGATACGCAGTATTTT
TRBJ2-5	NA	TRBV9	CASSVGGGDETQYF	TGTGCCAGCAGCGTAGGAGGAGGGGATGAGACCCAGTACTTC
TRBJ2-3	TRBD2	TRBV19	CASSIRLATDTQYF	TGTGCCAGTAGTATACGACTAGCGACAGATACGCAGTATTTT
TRBJ2-3	TRBD2	TRBV28	CASSWDGGGDTQYF	TGTGCCAGCAGTTGGGACGGCGGGGGAGATACGCAGTATTTT
TRBJ2-3	TRBD1	TRBV7-9	CASSPGTGESTDTQYF	TGTGCCAGCAGCCCCGGGACAGGGGAAAGCACAGATACGCAGTATTTT
TRBJ1-1	TRBD1	TRBV7-9	CASSLVGQGGNTEAFF	TGTGCCAGCAGCTTAGTTGGCCAGGGGGGGAACACTGAAGCTTTCTTT
TRBJ1-1	NA	TRBV7-9	CASSLWTDTMNTEAFF	TGTGCCAGCAGCTTATGGACAGACACCATGAACACTGAAGCTTTCTTT
TRBJ1-1	NA	TRBV6-6	CASRRAGDTEAFF	TGTGCCAGCAGAAGAGCGGGGGACACTGAAGCTTTCTTT
TRBJ1-4	NA	TRBV4-1	CASTRVPQGGKLFF	TGCGCCAGCACTCGAGTTCCACAGGGAGGGAAACTGTTTTTT
TRBJ1-1	NA	TRBV6-5	CASSYSIEGAGTEAFF	TGTGCCAGCAGTTACTCGATAGAGGGTGCGGGCACTGAAGCTTTCTTT
TRBJ1-2	NA	TRBV4-2	CASSQELTGGYTF	TGTGCCAGCAGCCAAGAGTTAACGGGTGGCTACACCTTC
TRBJ1-1	TRBD1	TRBV7-2	CASSLDRGQPLLNTEAFF	TGTGCCAGCAGCTTAGATCGGGGACAGCCCCTATTGAACACTGAAGCTTTCTTT
TRBJ1-2	NA	TRBV7-8	CASTPGRAKNYGYTF	TGTGCCAGCACCCCGGGGAGGGCCAAGAACTATGGCTACACCTTC
TRBJ1-2	NA	TRBV6-5	CASSYRDTPTYGYTF	TGTGCCAGCAGTTACCGGGACACACCCACCTATGGCTACACCTTC
TRBJ1-1	NA	TRBV25-1	CASSPRTAASEAFF	TGTGCCAGCAGCCCTAGGACAGCCGCGTCTGAAGCTTTCTTT